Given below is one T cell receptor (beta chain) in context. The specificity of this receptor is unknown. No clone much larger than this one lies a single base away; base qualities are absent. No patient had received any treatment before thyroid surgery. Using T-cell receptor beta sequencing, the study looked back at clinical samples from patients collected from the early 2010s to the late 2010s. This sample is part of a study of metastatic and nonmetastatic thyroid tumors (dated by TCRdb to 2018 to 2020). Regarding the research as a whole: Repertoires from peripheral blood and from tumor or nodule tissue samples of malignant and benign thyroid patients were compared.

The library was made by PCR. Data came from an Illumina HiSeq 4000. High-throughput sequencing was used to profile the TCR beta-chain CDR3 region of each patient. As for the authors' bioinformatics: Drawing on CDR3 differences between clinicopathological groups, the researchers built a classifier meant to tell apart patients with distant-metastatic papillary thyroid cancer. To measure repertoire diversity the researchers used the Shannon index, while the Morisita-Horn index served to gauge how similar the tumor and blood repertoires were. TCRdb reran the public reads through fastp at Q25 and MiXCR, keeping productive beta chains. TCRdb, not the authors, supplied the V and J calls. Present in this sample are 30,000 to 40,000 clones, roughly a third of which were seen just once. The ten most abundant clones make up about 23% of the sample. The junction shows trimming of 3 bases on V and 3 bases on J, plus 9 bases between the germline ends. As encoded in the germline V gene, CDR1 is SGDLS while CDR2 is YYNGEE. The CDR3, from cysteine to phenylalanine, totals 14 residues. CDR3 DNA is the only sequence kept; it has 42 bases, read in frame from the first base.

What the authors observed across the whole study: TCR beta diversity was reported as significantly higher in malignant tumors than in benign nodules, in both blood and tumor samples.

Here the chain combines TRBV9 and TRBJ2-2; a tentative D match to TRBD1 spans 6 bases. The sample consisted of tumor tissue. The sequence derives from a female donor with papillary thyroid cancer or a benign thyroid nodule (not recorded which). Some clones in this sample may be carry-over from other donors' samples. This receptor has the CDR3 CASSGYRDTGELFF. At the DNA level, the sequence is TGTGCCAGCAGCGGATACAGGGACACCGGGGAGCTGTTTTTT. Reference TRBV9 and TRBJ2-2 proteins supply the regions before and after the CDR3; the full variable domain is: DSGVTQTPKHLITATGQRVTLRCSPRSGDLSVYWYQQSLDQGLQFLIQYYNGEERAKGNILERFSAQQFPDLHSELNLSSLELGDSALYFCASSGYRDTGELFFGEGSRLTVL.